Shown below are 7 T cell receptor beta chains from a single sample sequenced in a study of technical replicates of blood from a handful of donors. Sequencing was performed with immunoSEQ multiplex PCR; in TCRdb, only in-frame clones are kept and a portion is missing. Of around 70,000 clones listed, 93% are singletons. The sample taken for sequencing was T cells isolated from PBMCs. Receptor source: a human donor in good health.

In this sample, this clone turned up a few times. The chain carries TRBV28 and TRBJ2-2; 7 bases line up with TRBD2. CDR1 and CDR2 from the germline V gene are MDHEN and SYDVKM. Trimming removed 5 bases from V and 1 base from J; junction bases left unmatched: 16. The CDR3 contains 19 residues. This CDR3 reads CASSPSGLTEIKNTGELFF. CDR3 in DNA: TGTGCCAGCAGTCCTAGCGGTCTAACTGAAATCAAGAACACCGGGGAGCTGTTTTTT.

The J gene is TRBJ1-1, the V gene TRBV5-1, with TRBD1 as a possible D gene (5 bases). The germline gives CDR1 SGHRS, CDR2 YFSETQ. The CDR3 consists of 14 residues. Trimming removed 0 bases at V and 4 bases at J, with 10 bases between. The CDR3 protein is CASSLVQGSTEAFF. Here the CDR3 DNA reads TGCGCCAGCAGCTTGGTGCAGGGAAGCACTGAAGCTTTCTTT.

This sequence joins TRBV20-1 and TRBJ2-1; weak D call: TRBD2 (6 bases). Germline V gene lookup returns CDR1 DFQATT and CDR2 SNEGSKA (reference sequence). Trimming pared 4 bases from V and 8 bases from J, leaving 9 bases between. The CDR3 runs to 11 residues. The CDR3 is CSATEGYEQFF. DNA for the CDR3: TGCAGTGCTACGGAGGGGTATGAGCAGTTCTTC.

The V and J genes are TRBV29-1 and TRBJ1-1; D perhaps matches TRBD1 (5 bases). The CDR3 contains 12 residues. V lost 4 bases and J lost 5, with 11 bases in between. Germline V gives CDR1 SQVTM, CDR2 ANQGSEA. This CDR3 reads CSVGAGGTEAFF. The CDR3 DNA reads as TGCAGCGTTGGGGCGGGGGGGACTGAAGCTTTCTTT. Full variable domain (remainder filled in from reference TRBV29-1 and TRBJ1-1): SAVISQKPSRDICQRGTSLTIQCQVDSQVTMMFWYRQQPGQSLTLIATANQGSEATYESGFVIDKFPISRPNLTFSTLTVSNMSPEDSSIYLCSVGAGGTEAFFGQGTRLTVV.

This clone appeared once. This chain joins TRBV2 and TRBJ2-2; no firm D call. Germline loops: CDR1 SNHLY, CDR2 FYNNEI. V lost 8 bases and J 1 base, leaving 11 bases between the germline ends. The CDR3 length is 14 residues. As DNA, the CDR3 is TGTGCCAGCTTATACAGCCGGAACACCGGGGAGCTGTTTTTT. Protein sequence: CASLYSRNTGELFF.

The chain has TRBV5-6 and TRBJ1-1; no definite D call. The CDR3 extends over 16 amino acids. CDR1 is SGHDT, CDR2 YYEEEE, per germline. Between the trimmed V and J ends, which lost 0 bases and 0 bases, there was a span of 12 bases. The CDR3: CASSLGLDTLNTEAFF. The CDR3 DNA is TGTGCCAGCAGCTTGGGTCTCGACACCCTGAACACTGAAGCTTTCTTT.

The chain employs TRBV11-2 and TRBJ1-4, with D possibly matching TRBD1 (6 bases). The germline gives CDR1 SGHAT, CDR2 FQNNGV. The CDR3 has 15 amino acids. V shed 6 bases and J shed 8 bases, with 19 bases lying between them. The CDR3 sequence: CASRKPGGKGEKLFF. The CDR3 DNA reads TGTGCCAGCAGAAAACCTGGGGGCAAGGGGGAAAAACTGTTTTTT.